This TCR beta chain stems from a study of blood T cells in healthy people across ages. Study-wide points: Unsorted PBMCs prevented conclusive naive versus antigen-experienced comparison.

Next came a second PCR, run for about 7 to 12 cycles, which used a sample-barcoded 5' primer along with a J-beta primer mix. MiXCR was run by TCRdb on the 5' RACE reads, yielding one entry per CDR3 protein. Of some 1.5 million distinct CDR3 sequences in the sample, roughly 43% are singletons; the top ten hold over 3.5%. On this clonotype: No antigen is known for it.

Looked up from germline, CDR1 is MNHEY and CDR2 is SMNVEV (reference sequence). Trimming took 6 bases from V and 0 from J; bases not matched to a gene: 8. This CDR3 comprises 18 residues. This clonotype was sampled from a woman aged 18 to 35 in good health. The chain combines TRBV27 with TRBJ2-1; 13 bases fit TRBD2. What was sequenced was blood. The CDR3 protein is CASSKGLAGPSSYNEQFF. As DNA, the CDR3 is TGTGCCAGCAGCAAGGGACTAGCGGGACCCAGCTCCTACAATGAGCAGTTCTTC.